This T cell receptor beta chain was identified in a study of blood T cell repertoires in COVID-19. The method was immunoSEQ multiplex PCR; TCRdb's version includes in-frame clones alone and lacks a portion of them. The sample lists a few hundred thousand clones; 70% to 90% were seen once. The CDR3 sequence is 15 residues long. The V end lost 4 bases, the J end lost 0 bases, and 10 bases lay between the germline ends. Germline CDR1 KGHSH, CDR2 LQKENI. The sequenced sample was PBMCs or T cells enriched from blood (not recorded which). The sequence was obtained from a man aged 40-55 years who had recovered from COVID-19. J is TRBJ2-1 and V is TRBV18; D is uncertain. The CDR3: CASSLADSSYNEQFF. In DNA, the CDR3 is TGTGCCAGCTCACTGGCAGATTCCTCCTACAATGAGCAGTTCTTC.